This T cell receptor (beta chain) appears in the sequencing data of a study of human T cells and chemical hapten exposure. General study findings and limits: Because all patients had alopecia, their immune responses might differ from healthy ones. With DPC sensitization, TCRs exceeding 1 in 1000 frequency showed no change.

TCRdb itself ran the RACE reads through MiXCR, one entry per CDR3 protein. The table shows 180,000 or so distinct CDR3 sequences, with more than 20% occurring only once. Time point in this sample: patch test 1, 2 weeks after DPC sensitization. Treatment defined: therapeutic diphenylcyclopropenone sensitization with weekly scalp DPC. Donation of samples came from alopecia patients who were 18 to 70 years old and suitable for DPC. Germline V gives CDR1 SGHTA, CDR2 FQGNSA. The V and J ends lost 6 bases and 2 bases, in that order; junction bases with no gene match: 4. This CDR3 is built from 13 residues. This clonotype was seen only a few times. The antigen remains undetermined.

The specimen was whole blood, collected in connection with sensitization to the hapten diphenylcyclopropenone (DPC). This chain connects TRBV7-2 to TRBJ2-7; 7 nucleotides align to TRBD2. The receptor was isolated from a woman in her forties or fifties with alopecia areata. Some clones in this sample may be carry-over from other donors' samples. CDR3 in DNA: TGTGCCAGCAGGGCTAGCGGTACCTACGAGCAGTACTTC. Translated: CASRASGTYEQYF.